This TCR beta chain was captured by sequencing in a study of control samples from healthy donors and cancer patients. V gave up 1 base and J gave up 5 bases; unmatched junction bases: 6. The CDR3 covers 15 residues. Germline assignment: CDR1 SGHNT and CDR2 YENEEA. Some clones are missing from TCRdb's copy, which holds only in-frame ones; the method was immunoSEQ multiplex PCR. Altogether some 150,000 clones are present, around 94% being singletons, with the ten largest covering 13%. This chain joins TRBV11-3 and TRBJ2-7; TRBD1 matches at 9 bases. The material sequenced was blood. This clonotype originated in a man aged 35 to 55 in good health. The CDR3 here is CASSLGNRGLDEQYF. DNA of the CDR3: TGTGCCAGCAGCTTAGGCAACAGGGGGCTGGACGAGCAGTACTTC.